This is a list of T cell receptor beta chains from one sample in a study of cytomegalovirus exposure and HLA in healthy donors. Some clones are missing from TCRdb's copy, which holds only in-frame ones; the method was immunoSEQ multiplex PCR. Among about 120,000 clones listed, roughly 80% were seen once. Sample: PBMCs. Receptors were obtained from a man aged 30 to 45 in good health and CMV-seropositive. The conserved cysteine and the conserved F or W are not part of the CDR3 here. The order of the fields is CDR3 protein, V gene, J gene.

CDR3aa: ASSLTGVSYEQY
v_gene: TRBV10-2
j_gene: TRBJ2-7

CDR3aa: ASSLRLDGYT
v_gene: TRBV19
j_gene: TRBJ1-2

CDR3aa: ASSPPSEGTQY
v_gene: TRBV18
j_gene: TRBJ2-5

CDR3aa: ASSSWTSGNTIY
v_gene: TRBV7-9
j_gene: TRBJ1-3

CDR3aa: ASSTGQGLTNEKLF
v_gene: TRBV5-1
j_gene: TRBJ1-4

CDR3aa: ASRIRGARGDTQY
v_gene: TRBV6-1
j_gene: TRBJ2-3

CDR3aa: ASSAGQSYGYT
v_gene: TRBV11-2
j_gene: TRBJ1-2

CDR3aa: ASSDYRKWEQENTIY
v_gene: TRBV6-1
j_gene: TRBJ1-3

CDR3aa: ASSWTGFLTEAF
v_gene: TRBV7-9
j_gene: TRBJ1-1

CDR3aa: ASSLRGYGYT
v_gene: TRBV7-9
j_gene: TRBJ1-2

CDR3aa: ASTYRIEADPPYGYT
v_gene: TRBV4-1
j_gene: TRBJ1-2

CDR3aa: ASSLLAGGRETQY
v_gene: TRBV5-6
j_gene: TRBJ2-5

CDR3aa: ASSLSPIENTEAF
v_gene: TRBV27
j_gene: TRBJ1-1

CDR3aa: ASFLAPGVRTEAF
v_gene: TRBV5-1
j_gene: TRBJ1-1

CDR3aa: AIRRQGWSGELF
v_gene: TRBV6-1
j_gene: TRBJ2-2

CDR3aa: ASSREAGGPYNEQF
v_gene: TRBV4-2
j_gene: TRBJ2-1